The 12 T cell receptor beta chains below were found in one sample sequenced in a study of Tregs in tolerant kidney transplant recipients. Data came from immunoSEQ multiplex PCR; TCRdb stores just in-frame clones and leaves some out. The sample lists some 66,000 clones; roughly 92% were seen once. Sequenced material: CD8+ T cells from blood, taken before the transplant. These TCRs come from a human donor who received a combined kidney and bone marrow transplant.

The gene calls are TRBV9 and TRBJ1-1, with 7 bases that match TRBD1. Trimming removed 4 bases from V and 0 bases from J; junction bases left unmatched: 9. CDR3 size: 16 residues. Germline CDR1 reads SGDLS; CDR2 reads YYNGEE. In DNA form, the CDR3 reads TGTGCCAGCAGCTCCCGACAGGGTTTAATGAACACTGAAGCTTTCTTT. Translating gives CASSSRQGLMNTEAFF.

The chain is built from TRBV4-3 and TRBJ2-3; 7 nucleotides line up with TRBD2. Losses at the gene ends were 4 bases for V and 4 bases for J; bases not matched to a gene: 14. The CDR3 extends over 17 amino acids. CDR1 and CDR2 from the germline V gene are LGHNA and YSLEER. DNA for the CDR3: TGCGCCAGCAGCCCCCTCTGGGCGGGAGAGGAAGCAGATACGCAGTATTTT. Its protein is CASSPLWAGEEADTQYF.

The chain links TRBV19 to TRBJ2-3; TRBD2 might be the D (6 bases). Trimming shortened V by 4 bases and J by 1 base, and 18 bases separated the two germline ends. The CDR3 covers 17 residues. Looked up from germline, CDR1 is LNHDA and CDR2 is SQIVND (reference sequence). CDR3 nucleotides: TGTGCCAGTAGTACCTCGGCCCTCCCGGGGGGCACAGATACGCAGTATTTT. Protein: CASSTSALPGGTDTQYF.

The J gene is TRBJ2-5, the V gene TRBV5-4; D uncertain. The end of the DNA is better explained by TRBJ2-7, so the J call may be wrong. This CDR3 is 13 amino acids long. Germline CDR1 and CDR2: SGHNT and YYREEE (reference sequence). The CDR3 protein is CASSLASGYEQYF. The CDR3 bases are TGTGCCAGCAGCTTGGCCTCAGGCTACGAGCAGTACTTC.

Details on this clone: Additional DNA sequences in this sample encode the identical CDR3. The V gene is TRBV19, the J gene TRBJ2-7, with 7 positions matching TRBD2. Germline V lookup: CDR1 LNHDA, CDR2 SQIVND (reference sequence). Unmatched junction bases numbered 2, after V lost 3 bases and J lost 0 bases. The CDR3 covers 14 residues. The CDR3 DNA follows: TGTGCCAGTAGTATTGGCGGGAGCTCCTACGAGCAGTACTTC. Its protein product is CASSIGGSSYEQYF. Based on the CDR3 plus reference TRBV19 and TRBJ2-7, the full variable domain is DGGITQSPKYLFRKEGQNVTLSCEQNLNHDAMYWYRQDPGQGLRLIYYSQIVNDFQKGDIAEGYSVSREKKESFPLTVTSAQKNPTAFYLCASSIGGSSYEQYFGPGTRLTVT.

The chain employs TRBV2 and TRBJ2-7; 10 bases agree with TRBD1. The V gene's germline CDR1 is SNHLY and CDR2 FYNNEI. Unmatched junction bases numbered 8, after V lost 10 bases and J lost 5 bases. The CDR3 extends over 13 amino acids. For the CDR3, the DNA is TGTGCCATCCTCGACAGGGGGCTAAACGAGCAGTACTTC. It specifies CAILDRGLNEQYF. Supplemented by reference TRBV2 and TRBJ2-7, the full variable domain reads EPEVTQTPSHQVTQMGQEVILRCVPISNHLYFYWYRQILGQKVEFLVSFYNNEISEKSEIFDDQFSVERPDGSNFTLKIRSTKLEDSAMYFCAILDRGLNEQYFGPGTRLTVT.

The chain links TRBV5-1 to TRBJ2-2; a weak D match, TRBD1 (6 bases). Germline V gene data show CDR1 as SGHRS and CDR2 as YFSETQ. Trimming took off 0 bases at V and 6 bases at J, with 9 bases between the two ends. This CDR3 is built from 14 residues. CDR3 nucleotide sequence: TGCGCCAGCAGCTTGGAAACAGGGCCCGGGGAGCTGTTTTTT. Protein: CASSLETGPGELFF.

The CDR3 loop reads CASSLSGVGQVYSNQPQHF. The CDR3 DNA reads TGTGCCAGCAGTTTATCTGGAGTCGGACAGGTGTATAGCAATCAGCCCCAGCATTTT. The rearrangement links TRBV27 to TRBJ1-5; TRBD1 matches at 7 bases. V was pared by 0 bases and J by 0 bases, with 11 bases of the junction left unmatched. The CDR3 runs to 19 residues. Germline CDR1 and CDR2: MNHEY and SMNVEV (reference sequence).

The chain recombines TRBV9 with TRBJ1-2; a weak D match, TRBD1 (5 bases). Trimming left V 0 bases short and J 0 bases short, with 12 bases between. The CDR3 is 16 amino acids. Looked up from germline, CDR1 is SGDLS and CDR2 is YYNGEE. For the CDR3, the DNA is TGTGCCAGCAGCGTAGCAAAGGACACAACTAACTATGGCTACACCTTC. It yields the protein CASSVAKDTTNYGYTF.

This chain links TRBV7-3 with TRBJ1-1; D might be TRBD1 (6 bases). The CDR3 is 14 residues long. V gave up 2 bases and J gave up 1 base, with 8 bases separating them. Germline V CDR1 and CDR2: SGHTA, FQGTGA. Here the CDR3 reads CASSLYRANTEAFF. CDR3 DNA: TGTGCCAGCAGCTTATACAGGGCGAACACTGAAGCTTTCTTT.

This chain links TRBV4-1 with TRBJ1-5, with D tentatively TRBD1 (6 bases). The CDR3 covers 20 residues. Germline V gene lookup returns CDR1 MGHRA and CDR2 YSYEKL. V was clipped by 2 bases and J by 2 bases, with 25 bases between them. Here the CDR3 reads CASSQHVAGGGEEGNQPQHF. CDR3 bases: TGCGCCAGCAGCCAACACGTCGCGGGGGGGGGCGAGGAGGGCAATCAGCCCCAGCATTTT.

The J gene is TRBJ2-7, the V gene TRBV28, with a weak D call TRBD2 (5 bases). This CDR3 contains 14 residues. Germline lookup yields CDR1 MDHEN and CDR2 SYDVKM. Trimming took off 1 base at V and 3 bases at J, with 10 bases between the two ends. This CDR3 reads CASSLYPRGYEQYF. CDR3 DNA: TGTGCCAGCAGTTTATACCCCCGGGGCTACGAGCAGTACTTC. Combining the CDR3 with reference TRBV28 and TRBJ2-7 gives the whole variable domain DVKVTQSSRYLVKRTGEKVFLECVQDMDHENMFWYRQDPGLGLRLIYFSYDVKMKEKGDIPEGYSVSREKKERFSLILESASTNQTSMYLCASSLYPRGYEQYFGPGTRLTVT.